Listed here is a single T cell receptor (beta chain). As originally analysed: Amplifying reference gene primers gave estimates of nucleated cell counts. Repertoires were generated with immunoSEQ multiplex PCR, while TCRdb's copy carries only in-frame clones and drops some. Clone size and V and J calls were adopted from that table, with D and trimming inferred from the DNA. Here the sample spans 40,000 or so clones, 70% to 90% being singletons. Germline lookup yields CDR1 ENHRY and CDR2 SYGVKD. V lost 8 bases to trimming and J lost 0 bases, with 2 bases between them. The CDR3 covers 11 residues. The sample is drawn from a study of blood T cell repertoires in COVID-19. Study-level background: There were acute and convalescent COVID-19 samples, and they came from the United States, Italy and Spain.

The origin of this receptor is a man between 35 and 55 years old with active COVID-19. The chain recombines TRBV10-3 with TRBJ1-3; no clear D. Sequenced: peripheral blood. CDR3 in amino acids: CAILSGNTIYF. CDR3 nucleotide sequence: TGTGCCATCCTCTCTGGAAACACCATATATTTT.